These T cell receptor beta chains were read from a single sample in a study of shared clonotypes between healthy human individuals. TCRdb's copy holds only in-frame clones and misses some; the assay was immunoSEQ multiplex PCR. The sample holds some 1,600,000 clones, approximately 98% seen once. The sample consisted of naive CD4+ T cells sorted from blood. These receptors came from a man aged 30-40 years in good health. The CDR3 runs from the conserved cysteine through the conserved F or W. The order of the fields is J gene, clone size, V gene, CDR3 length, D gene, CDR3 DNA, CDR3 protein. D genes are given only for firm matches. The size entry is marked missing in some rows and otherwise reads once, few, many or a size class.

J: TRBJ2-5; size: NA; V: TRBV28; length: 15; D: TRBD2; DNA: TGTGCCAGCAGTAGCGGGAGAAGCGGTGGGAAGACCCAGTACTTC; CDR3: CASSSGRSGGKTQYF
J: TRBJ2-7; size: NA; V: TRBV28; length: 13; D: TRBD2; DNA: TGTGCCAGCAGCCCCCGGGGGGGGTACGAGCAGTACTTC; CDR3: CASSPRGGYEQYF
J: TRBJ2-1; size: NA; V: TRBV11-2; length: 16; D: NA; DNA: TGTGCCAGCAGCTCCACGCTCGAGGGGATGGTACATGAGCAGTTCTTC; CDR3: CASSSTLEGMVHEQFF
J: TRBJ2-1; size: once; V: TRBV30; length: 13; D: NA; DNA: TGTGCCAGAGACAGACTCTCCTACAATGAGCAGTTCTTC; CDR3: CARDRLSYNEQFF
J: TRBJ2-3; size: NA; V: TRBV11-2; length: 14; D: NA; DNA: TGTGCCAGCAGCTTTGAAGGTTTAGCTGATACGCAGTATTTT; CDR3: CASSFEGLADTQYF
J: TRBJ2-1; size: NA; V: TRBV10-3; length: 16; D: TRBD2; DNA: TGTGCCATCAGTGAGTCTTGGGGGGGAGGGCCAGGTGAGCAGTTCTTC; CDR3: CAISESWGGGPGEQFF
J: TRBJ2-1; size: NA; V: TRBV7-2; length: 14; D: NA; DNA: TGTGCCAGCAGCCCTCGGCCTACATACAATGAGCAGTTCTTC; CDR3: CASSPRPTYNEQFF
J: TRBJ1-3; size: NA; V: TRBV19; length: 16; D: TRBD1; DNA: TGTGCCAGTAGTTCAGGGGGCTCGAGCTCTGGAAACACCATATATTTT; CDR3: CASSSGGSSSGNTIYF
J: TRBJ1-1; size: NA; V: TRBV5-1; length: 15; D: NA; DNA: TGCGCCAGCAGCTTTGGGTCAGAGGTCAACACTGAAGCTTTCTTT; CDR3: CASSFGSEVNTEAFF
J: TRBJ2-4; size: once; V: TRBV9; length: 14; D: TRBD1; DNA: TGTGCCAGCAGCGTAGACCCCCGACAGGGGATTCAGTACTTC; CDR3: CASSVDPRQGIQYF
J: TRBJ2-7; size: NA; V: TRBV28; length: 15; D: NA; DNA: TGTGCCAGCAGTCCATCATCGACAGGCACTTACGAGCAGTACTTC; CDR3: CASSPSSTGTYEQYF
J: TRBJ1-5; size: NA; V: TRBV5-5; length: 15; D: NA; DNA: TGTGCCAGCAGCTTGGGGCAGGGTCAAGGTCAGCCCCAGCATTTT; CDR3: CASSLGQGQGQPQHF
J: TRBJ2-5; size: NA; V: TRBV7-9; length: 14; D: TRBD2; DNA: TGTGCCAGCAGCAATCGACTAGCACAAGAGACCCAGTACTTC; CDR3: CASSNRLAQETQYF
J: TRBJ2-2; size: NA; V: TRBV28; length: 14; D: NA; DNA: TGTGCCAGCAGCGTAAGAGAAAACACCGGGGAGCTGTTTTTT; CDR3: CASSVRENTGELFF
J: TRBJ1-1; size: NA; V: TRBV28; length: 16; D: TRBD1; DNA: TGTGCCAGCAGTTTGGCAGGGGGCTGGGGTGGCACTGAAGCTTTCTTT; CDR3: CASSLAGGWGGTEAFF
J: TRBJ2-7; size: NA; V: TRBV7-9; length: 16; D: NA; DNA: TGTGCCAGCAGCTTAGCTTGGGGTGATACCTTTCGGGAGCAGTACTTC; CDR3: CASSLAWGDTFREQYF
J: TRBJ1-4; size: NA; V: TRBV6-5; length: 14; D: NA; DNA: TGTGCCAGTCAGTCCCGGGGTGGAAGTGAAAAACTGTTTTTT; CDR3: CASQSRGGSEKLFF
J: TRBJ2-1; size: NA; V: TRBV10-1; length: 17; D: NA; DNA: TGCGCCAGCAGTGAGTTTAGTGGGAGTTCCTCCTACAATGAGCAGTTCTTC; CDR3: CASSEFSGSSSYNEQFF
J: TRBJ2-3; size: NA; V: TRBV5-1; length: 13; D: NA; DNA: TGCGCCAGCAGCTTGCAGGGGCCAGATACGCAGTATTTT; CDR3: CASSLQGPDTQYF
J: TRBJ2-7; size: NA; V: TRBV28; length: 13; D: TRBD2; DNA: TGTGCCAGCAGTTCAGCGGGATTCTACGAGCAGTACTTC; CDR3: CASSSAGFYEQYF
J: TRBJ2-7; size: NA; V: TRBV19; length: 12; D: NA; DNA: TGTGCCAGTAGTAACTCCCGCCACGAGCAGTACTTC; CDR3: CASSNSRHEQYF
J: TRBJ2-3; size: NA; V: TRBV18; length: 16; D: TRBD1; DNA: TGTGCCAGCTCACCACTATCAGGGACAGGGACAGATACGCAGTATTTT; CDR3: CASSPLSGTGTDTQYF
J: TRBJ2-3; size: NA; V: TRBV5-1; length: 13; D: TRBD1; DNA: TGCGCCACCAACCAGGGGGCGGGAGATACGCAGTATTTT; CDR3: CATNQGAGDTQYF
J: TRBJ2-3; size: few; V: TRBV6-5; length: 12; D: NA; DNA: TGTGCCAGCAGTTACGATCGGGATACGCAGTATTTT; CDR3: CASSYDRDTQYF
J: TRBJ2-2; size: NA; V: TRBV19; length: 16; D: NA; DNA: TGTGCCAGTAGATTTTCAGAGATAGGGTACACCGGGGAGCTGTTTTTT; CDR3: CASRFSEIGYTGELFF
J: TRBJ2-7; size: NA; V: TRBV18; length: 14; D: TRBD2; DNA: TGTGCCAGCTCAGGACTAGCGGGAGTTACCGAGCAGTACTTC; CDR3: CASSGLAGVTEQYF
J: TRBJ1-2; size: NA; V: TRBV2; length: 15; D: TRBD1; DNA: TGTGCCAGCAGTGTCGGGACAGGGGTGGGCTATGGCTACACCTTC; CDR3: CASSVGTGVGYGYTF
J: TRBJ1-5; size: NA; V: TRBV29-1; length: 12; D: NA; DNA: TGCAGCGTTGGAGGCCCCAATCAGCCCCAGCATTTT; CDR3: CSVGGPNQPQHF
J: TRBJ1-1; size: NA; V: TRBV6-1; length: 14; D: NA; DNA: TGTGCCAGCAGTGAAGGAAGACCAGGACCAGAAGCTTTCTTT; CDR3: CASSEGRPGPEAFF
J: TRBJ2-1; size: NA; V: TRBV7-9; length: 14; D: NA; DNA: TGTGCCAGCAGCTTTGGGGGGCAAGGGAATGAGCAGTTCTTC; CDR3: CASSFGGQGNEQFF
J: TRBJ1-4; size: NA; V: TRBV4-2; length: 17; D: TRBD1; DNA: TGTGCCAGCAGCCAGACGCCCGGGACAGGGATTAATGAAAAACTGTTTTTT; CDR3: CASSQTPGTGINEKLFF
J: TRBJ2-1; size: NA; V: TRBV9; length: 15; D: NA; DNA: TGTGCCAGCAGCGTAGGGTCCTACTACGACAATGAGCAGTTCTTC; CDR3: CASSVGSYYDNEQFF
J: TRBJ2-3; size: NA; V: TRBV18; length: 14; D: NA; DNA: TGTGCCAGCTCACCAGGCGGAAGCACAGATACGCAGTATTTT; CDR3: CASSPGGSTDTQYF
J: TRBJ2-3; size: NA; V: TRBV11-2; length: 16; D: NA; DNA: TGTGCCAGCAGCGTAACTAGTAGGGTACGTTGGGATACGCAGTATTTT; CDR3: CASSVTSRVRWDTQYF
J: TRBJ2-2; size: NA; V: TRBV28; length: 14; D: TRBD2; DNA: TGTGCCAGTGGACTAGCGGGAGATACCGGGGAGCTGTTTTTT; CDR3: CASGLAGDTGELFF
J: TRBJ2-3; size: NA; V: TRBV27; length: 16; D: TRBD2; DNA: TGTGCCAGCAGTTCTCTCGGGGGAGGGCCAACAGATACGCAGTATTTT; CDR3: CASSSLGGGPTDTQYF
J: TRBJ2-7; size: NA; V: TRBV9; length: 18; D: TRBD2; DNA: TGTGCCAGCAGCCCGGGACTAGCGGGAGGCCTCCTAACCTACGAGCAGTACTTC; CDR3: CASSPGLAGGLLTYEQYF
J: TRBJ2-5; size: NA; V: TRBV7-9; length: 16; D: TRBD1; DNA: TGTGCCAGCAGCTTAGGGTCCGGGACAGCCGAAGAGACCCAGTACTTC; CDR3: CASSLGSGTAEETQYF
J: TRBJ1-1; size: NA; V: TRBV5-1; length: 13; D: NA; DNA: TGCGCCAGCAGCTTGGGGGTTTATACTGAAGCTTTCTTT; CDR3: CASSLGVYTEAFF
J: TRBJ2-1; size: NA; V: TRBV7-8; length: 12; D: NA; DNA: TGTGCCAGCAGCTTAAGGAGAGTGGAGCAGTTCTTC; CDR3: CASSLRRVEQFF
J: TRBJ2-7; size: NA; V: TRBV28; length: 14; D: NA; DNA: TGTGCCAGCAGTTCTCGGGGGGCCAGTTACGAGCAGTACTTC; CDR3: CASSSRGASYEQYF
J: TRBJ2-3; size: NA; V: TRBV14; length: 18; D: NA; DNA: TGTGCCAGCAGCCAAGATCGTTTGGCCGGAGGGACCACAGATACGCAGTATTTT; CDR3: CASSQDRLAGGTTDTQYF
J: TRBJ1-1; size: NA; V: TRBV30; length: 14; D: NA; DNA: TGTGCCTGGAGTGTTCAGGGCGCGGACACTGAAGCTTTCTTT; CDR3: CAWSVQGADTEAFF
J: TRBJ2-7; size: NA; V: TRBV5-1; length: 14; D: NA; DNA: TGCGCCAGCAGCAACGGGCCTACCTCCTACGAGCAGTACTTC; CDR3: CASSNGPTSYEQYF
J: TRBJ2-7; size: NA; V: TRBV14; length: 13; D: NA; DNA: TGTGCCAGCAGCCAAGATCTAGGGTACGAGCAGTACTTC; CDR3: CASSQDLGYEQYF
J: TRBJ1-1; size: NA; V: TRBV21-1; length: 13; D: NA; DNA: TGTGCCAGCAGCTCCCCTAGGAGGATTGAAGCTTTCTTT; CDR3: CASSSPRRIEAFF
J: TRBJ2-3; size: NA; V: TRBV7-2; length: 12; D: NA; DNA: TGTGCCAGCAGCTTAGGAGGGGGAATGCAGTATTTT; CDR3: CASSLGGGMQYF
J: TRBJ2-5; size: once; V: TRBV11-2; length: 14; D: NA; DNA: TGTGCCAGCAGCTTTACGCTATTAGAAGAGACCCAGTACTTC; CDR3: CASSFTLLEETQYF
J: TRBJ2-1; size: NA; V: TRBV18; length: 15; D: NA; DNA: TGTGCCAGCTCACCCGCGGCGGCCCTTTTGAATGAGCAGTTCTTC; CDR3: CASSPAAALLNEQFF
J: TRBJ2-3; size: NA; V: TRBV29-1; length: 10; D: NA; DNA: TGCAGCGTCTTCACAGATACGCAGTATTTT; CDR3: CSVFTDTQYF
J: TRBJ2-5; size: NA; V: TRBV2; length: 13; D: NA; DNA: TGTGCCAGCAGAGCACGGAGGGCAGAGACCCAGTACTTC; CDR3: CASRARRAETQYF
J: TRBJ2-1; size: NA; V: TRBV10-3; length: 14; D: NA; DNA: TGTGCCATCAGGGGTGTCGGGACAGCGGGAGAGCAGTTCTTC; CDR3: CAIRGVGTAGEQFF
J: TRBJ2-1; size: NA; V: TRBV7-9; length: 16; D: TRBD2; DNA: TGTGCCAGCAGCTACCCCCTGGGACTAGCGGGAAGTGAGCAGTTCTTC; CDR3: CASSYPLGLAGSEQFF
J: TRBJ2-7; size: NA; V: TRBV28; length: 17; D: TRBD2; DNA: TGTGCCAGCAGTTTATTCCCACTAGCGGGAGGGCCGGGTGAGCAGTACTTC; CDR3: CASSLFPLAGGPGEQYF
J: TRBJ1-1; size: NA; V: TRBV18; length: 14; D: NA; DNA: TGTGCCAGCTCACCCCTTGCAGGGAACACTGAAGCTTTCTTT; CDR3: CASSPLAGNTEAFF